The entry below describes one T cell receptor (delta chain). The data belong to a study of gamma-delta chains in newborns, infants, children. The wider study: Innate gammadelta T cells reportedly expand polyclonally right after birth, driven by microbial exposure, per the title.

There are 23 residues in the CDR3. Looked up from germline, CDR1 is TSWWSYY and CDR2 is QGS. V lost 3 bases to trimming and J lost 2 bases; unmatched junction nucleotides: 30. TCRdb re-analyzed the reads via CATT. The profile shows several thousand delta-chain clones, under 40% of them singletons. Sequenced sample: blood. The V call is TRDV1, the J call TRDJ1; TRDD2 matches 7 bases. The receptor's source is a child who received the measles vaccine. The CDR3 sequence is CALGDHFLPKYWFADPKTDKLIF. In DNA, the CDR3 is TGTGCTCTTGGGGACCATTTCCTACCAAAGTACTGGTTCGCCGACCCTAAGACCGATAAACTCATCTTT.